The rows below give T cell receptor beta chains drawn from one sample of a study of blood T cell repertoires in COVID-19. Measured with immunoSEQ multiplex PCR; TCRdb has only the in-frame clones, and not every one. Altogether 52,000 or so clones are present, roughly 80% being singletons, with the ten largest covering more than 4.5%. Sequenced input: peripheral blood. The receptors shown here come from a human donor in a cohort sampled during active or convalescent COVID-19. CDR3s include the opening cysteine and the closing phenylalanine or tryptophan. The order of the fields is V gene, J gene, clone size, D gene, CDR3 DNA, CDR3 protein. A D gene is named only where the DNA matches it firmly. The size field is filled for only some rows; it gives once, few, many or a size class.

TRBV5-8	TRBJ2-1	-	TRBD1	TGTGCCAGCCTTCGACAGGGGGAGCATCGGGGTGAGCAGTTCTTC	CASLRQGEHRGEQFF
TRBV9	TRBJ2-1	-	-	TGTGCCAGCAGCGTAGGTCTGGAGAGCTCCTACAATGAGCAGTTCTTC	CASSVGLESSYNEQFF
TRBV27	TRBJ1-1	-	TRBD1	TGTGCCAGCAGTTCCCCAGCAGGGGGCATGAACACTGAAGCTTTCTTT	CASSSPAGGMNTEAFF
TRBV6-5	TRBJ2-7	-	-	TGTGCCAGCAGGGGGACTGCCCTCTACGAGCAGTACTTC	CASRGTALYEQYF
TRBV5-6	TRBJ2-3	few	-	TGTGCCAGCAGCTTTGACACGACAGATACGCAGTATTTT	CASSFDTTDTQYF
TRBV4-1	TRBJ1-2	-	-	TGCGCCAGCAGCCAAGGGAGGACGATATCCTTCTATGGCTACACCTTC	CASSQGRTISFYGYTF
TRBV4-1	TRBJ2-2	-	-	TGCGCCAGCAGCCAAGTGGGACAGAACACCGGGGAGCTGTTTTTT	CASSQVGQNTGELFF
TRBV24-1	TRBJ1-4	-	TRBD1	TGTGCCACCAGTGATGTCCGGGACAGGGCGGATACTAATGAAAAACTGTTTTTT	CATSDVRDRADTNEKLFF
TRBV6-4	TRBJ2-2	-	-	TGTGCCAGCTCCCGGGACTCCCTCACCGGGGAGCTGTTTTTT	CASSRDSLTGELFF
TRBV7-8	TRBJ1-5	-	-	TGTGCCAGCAGCATAGAGGGCTGGGGGGGCGATCAGCCCCAGCATTTT	CASSIEGWGGDQPQHF
TRBV5-1	TRBJ1-6	few	-	TGCGCCAGCAGCTTGACGGTCAATTCACCCCTCCACTTT	CASSLTVNSPLHF
TRBV5-8	TRBJ2-7	-	TRBD1	TGTGCCAGCAGCGTAGGGACAGGGTACGGGGACGAGCAGTACTTC	CASSVGTGYGDEQYF
TRBV10-3	TRBJ2-3	-	TRBD1	TGTGCCACCCGGTTAGGGGGCTCTCTTACAGATACGCAGTATTTT	CATRLGGSLTDTQYF
TRBV11-3	TRBJ2-7	-	TRBD1	TGTGCCAGCAGCGTCGGGACAGGGGGGCATTACGAGCAGTACTTC	CASSVGTGGHYEQYF
TRBV27	TRBJ1-6	-	TRBD1	TGTGCCAGCAGTGCAGGGACAGCTATTACACCCCTCCACTTT	CASSAGTAITPLHF
TRBV5-1	TRBJ1-6	-	-	TGCGCCAGCAGCTTGGTAACAGACAATTCACCCCTCCACTTT	CASSLVTDNSPLHF
TRBV7-2	TRBJ1-2	once	TRBD1	TGTGCCAGCAGCTTAAGACAGGGAGAAGGCTACACCTTC	CASSLRQGEGYTF
TRBV19	TRBJ1-5	-	-	TGTGCCAGTACCCAACGCCAGGGATCAGTTGCCAATCAGCCCCAGCATTTT	CASTQRQGSVANQPQHF
TRBV29-1	TRBJ1-2	-	-	TGCAGCGGATCAAGGACAGCTACCTATGGCTACACCTTC	CSGSRTATYGYTF
TRBV3-1/TRBV3-2	TRBJ2-3	-	-	TGTGCCAGCAGCCAAGATCGGGCAAGGGGCTTGGATACGCAGTATTTT	CASSQDRARGLDTQYF
TRBV29-1	TRBJ1-4	-	-	TGCAGCGTTGGGCGGCGGAGGGATGAAAAACTGTTTTTT	CSVGRRRDEKLFF
TRBV29-1	TRBJ1-1	many	-	TGCAGCGTTCCGCGAGGCGGGACTGAAGCTTTCTTT	CSVPRGGTEAFF
TRBV11-3	TRBJ2-5	-	-	TGTGCCAGCAGCTTAGACGGGGGTCAGACCCAGTACTTC	CASSLDGGQTQYF
TRBV29-1	TRBJ1-1	few	-	TGCAGCGTTGAAGGCGGTAAACAGGGAGGGACTGAAGCTTTCTTT	CSVEGGKQGGTEAFF
TRBV6-5	TRBJ2-5	-	TRBD2	TGTGCCAGCAGTTACGGGACTAGCGGGGTCGGTTGGTACTTC	CASSYGTSGVGWYF
TRBV9	TRBJ2-3	-	TRBD1	TGTGCCAGCAGCGCCAGACAGGGACCAGATACGCAGTATTTT	CASSARQGPDTQYF
TRBV4-3	TRBJ1-6	-	TRBD1	TGCGCCAGCAGCCAAGATTTGGTTCGGCAGGGGGCAGGCAATAATTCACCCCTCCACTTT	CASSQDLVRQGAGNNSPLHF
TRBV7-3	TRBJ2-2	-	-	TGTGCCAGCAGCGTGAGCACCGGGGAGCTGTTTTTT	CASSVSTGELFF
TRBV6-6	TRBJ2-3	few	TRBD2	TGTGCCAGCAGTTGGGGACTAGCGAACACAGATACGCAGTATTTT	CASSWGLANTDTQYF
TRBV7-2	TRBJ2-7	-	-	TGTGCCAGCAGCCAAACCAATGTATTTTACTCCCCTAACTACGAGCAGTACTTC	CASSQTNVFYSPNYEQYF
TRBV11-2	TRBJ2-1	-	-	TGTGCCAGCAGGTCGGTCGGGGGGCGGGGTGAGCAGTTCTTC	CASRSVGGRGEQFF
TRBV7-2	TRBJ2-2	once	TRBD2	TGTGCCAGCAGCTTTCCTAGCGGGGGAGCCAACACCGGGGAGCTGTTTTTT	CASSFPSGGANTGELFF
TRBV15	TRBJ2-5	-	-	TGTGCCACCAGCACCGGGGGGCTTTCGAAGACCCAGTACTTC	CATSTGGLSKTQYF
TRBV7-6	TRBJ2-2	-	-	TGTGCCAGCAGCTTAGCCGGAGTAGCGAACACCGGGGAGCTGTTTTTT	CASSLAGVANTGELFF
TRBV6-6	TRBJ1-2	-	-	TGTGCCAGCAGCCCGGGAAGGGACTATGGCTACACCTTC	CASSPGRDYGYTF
TRBV6-5	TRBJ1-6	-	-	TGTGCCAGCACAAGACAGAGATTTAATTCACCCCTCCACTTT	CASTRQRFNSPLHF
TRBV9	TRBJ1-6	-	TRBD1	TGTGCCAGCAGCCCCACAGGGGTGAGGAATTCACCCCTCCACTTT	CASSPTGVRNSPLHF
TRBV4-3	TRBJ2-5	-	-	TGCGCCAGCAGCCCCCATGGCGGCAGCCAAGAGACCCAGTACTTC	CASSPHGGSQETQYF
TRBV15	TRBJ1-4	few	TRBD1	TGTGCCACCAGCAGATCTGGGACAGCCGAGGAAAAACTGTTTTTT	CATSRSGTAEEKLFF
TRBV6-5	TRBJ1-2	-	-	TGTGCCAGCAGTTACCTCGACAGGAACTATGGCTACACCTTC	CASSYLDRNYGYTF
TRBV9	TRBJ1-1	few	-	TGTGCCAGCAGCATAGGACACGTAAACACTGAAGCTTTCTTT	CASSIGHVNTEAFF
TRBV2	TRBJ2-7	-	-	TGTGCCAGCAGTGATCTCGTCAGGGCACCCTACGAGCAGTACTTC	CASSDLVRAPYEQYF